The entry that follows covers one T cell receptor beta chain sequence. The antigen remains unidentified. This specimen comes from a study of cytomegalovirus exposure and HLA in healthy donors. Study information: The platform used for the roughly 130 validation repertoires matched that of the approximately 710 first-cohort repertoires, a later analysis reported. Study-wide points: In vitro testing confirmed a few CMV-associated chains as specific for CMV antigens. Accounts indicate the classifier identified cytomegalovirus status with strong specificity and sensitivity.

Sequencing used immunoSEQ multiplex PCR; TCRdb keeps in-frame clones, though not all of them. The profile covers 100,000 to 130,000 clones, with about 85% appearing a single time and more than 2.5% taken by the ten largest. Sequencing used PBMCs. This clonotype was sampled from a woman between 18 and 30 years old in good health and CMV-seronegative.

The CDR3 DNA reads as TGTGCCAGCAGCTTAGGACTGATCGAGAGGGAGACCCAGTACTTC. Translation gives CASSLGLIERETQYF. J is TRBJ2-5 and V is TRBV7-8; D call uncertain. The germline V gene has CDR1 SGHVS and CDR2 FQNEAQ. This CDR3 contains 15 residues. Deletions cut 1 base from V and 5 bases from J, with 14 bases between.